This T cell receptor beta chain was sequenced for a study of Ad26.COV2.S vaccination and SARS-CoV-2 variants. Study-level background: Once, or twice with 56 days between doses, Ad26.COV2.S was given intramuscularly.

Profiling relied on immunoSEQ multiplex PCR, and the TCRdb table lists in-frame clones only, not all of them. The sample carries 350,000 to 500,000 clones, approximately 92% recorded once. Study-level results: Researchers cautioned that TCR breadth and depth analyses may have underestimated total T cell responses. After vaccination, substantial breadth of spike-specific CD8+ and CD4+ responses was reported. Spike-specific TCR breadth was greater in vaccine than placebo recipients.

Specified treatment: around 19 received Ad26.COV2.S at low or high dose, single or two shots; a few received placebo; per-sample allocation not given. Sample collection was performed on day 63 after the first vaccine or placebo injection. As regards this clone: Antigen specificity is unknown.

Germline CDR1 is MNHEY and CDR2 is SVGEGT. There are 15 residues in the CDR3. V dropped 0 bases and J dropped 5 bases, with 13 bases sitting between them. The specimen comprised peripheral blood, sampled in a trial of Ad26.COV2.S vaccine versus placebo. The clonotype was recovered from a person aged 18-65 years who received the Ad26.COV2.S COVID-19 vaccine or a placebo. The chain employs TRBV6-2 or TRBV6-3 and TRBJ2-5, with D perhaps TRBD2 (6 bases). The CDR3 DNA reads as TGTGCCAGCAGTTACTCGGTCGGGGGTTGGGAGACCCAGTACTTC. This sequence encodes CASSYSVGGWETQYF.